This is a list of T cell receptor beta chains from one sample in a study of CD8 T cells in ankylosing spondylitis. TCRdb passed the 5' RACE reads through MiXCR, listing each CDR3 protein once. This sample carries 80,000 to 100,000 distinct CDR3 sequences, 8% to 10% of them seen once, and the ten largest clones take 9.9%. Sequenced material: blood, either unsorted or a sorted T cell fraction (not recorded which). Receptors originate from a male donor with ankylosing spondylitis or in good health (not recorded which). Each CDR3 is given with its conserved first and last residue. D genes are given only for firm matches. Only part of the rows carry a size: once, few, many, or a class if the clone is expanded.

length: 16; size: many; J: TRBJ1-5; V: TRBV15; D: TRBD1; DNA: TGTGCCACCAGCGCAAAGACAGGGGGGCTCAATCAGCCCCAGCATTTT; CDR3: CATSAKTGGLNQPQHF
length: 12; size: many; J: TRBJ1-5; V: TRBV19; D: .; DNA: TGTGCCGTACGAGGGGTTGATCAGCCCCAGCATTTT; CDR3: CAVRGVDQPQHF
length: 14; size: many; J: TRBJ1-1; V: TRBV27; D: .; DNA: TGTGCCAGCAGTCGGCGGCTAGTGAACACTGAAGCTTTCTTT; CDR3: CASSRRLVNTEAFF
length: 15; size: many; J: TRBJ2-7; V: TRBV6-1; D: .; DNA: TGTGCCAGCAGCAAGGGCCAGTTCATCTCCTACGAGCAGTACTTC; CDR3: CASSKGQFISYEQYF
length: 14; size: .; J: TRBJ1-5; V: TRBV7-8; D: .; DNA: TGTGCCAGCAGTATGAGCGGAGGCAATCAGCCCCAGCATTTT; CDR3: CASSMSGGNQPQHF
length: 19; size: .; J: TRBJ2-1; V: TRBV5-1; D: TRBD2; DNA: TGCGCCAGCAGCCTTATCGGCTTTGGCGGACTAGCGGATGAAAATGAGCAGTTCTTC; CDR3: CASSLIGFGGLADENEQFF
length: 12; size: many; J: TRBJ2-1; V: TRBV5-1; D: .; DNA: TGCGCCAGCAGCAACTATGTGGATGAGCAGTTCTTC; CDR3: CASSNYVDEQFF
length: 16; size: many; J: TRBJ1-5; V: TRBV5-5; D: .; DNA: TGTGCCAGCAGCTTGCTTGCACAGACCTACAATCAGCCCCAGCATTTT; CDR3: CASSLLAQTYNQPQHF
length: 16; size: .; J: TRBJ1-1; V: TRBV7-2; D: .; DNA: TGTGCCAGCAGCTTAATGGGTGGCACATCGAGCACTGAAGCTTTCTTT; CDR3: CASSLMGGTSSTEAFF
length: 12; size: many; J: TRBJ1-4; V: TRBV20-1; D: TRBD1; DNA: TGCAGTGCCCCGGACAGGTCTGAAAAACTGTTTTTT; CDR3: CSAPDRSEKLFF
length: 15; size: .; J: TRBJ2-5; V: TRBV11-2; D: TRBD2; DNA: TGTGCCAGCAGCTTGTTTGTTAGCGGGGGAGAGACCCAGTACTTC; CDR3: CASSLFVSGGETQYF
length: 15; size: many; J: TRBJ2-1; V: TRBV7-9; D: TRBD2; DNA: TGTGCCAGCGTGCCTAGCGGGAGCTCCTACAATGAGCAGTTCTTC; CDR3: CASVPSGSSYNEQFF
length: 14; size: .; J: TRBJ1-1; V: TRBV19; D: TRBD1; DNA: TGTGCCAGTATGACAGGGAGGGGGAACACTGAAGCTTTCTTT; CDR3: CASMTGRGNTEAFF
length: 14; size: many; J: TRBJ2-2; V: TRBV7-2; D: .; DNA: TGTGCCAGCAGCGGGGGACTTTCCACCGGGGAGCTGTTTTTT; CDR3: CASSGGLSTGELFF
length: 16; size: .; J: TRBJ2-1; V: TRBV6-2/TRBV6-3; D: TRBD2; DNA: TGTGCCAGTAGCCCCTTAGCGGGAGGGACTTACCATGAGCAGTTCTTC; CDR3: CASSPLAGGTYHEQFF
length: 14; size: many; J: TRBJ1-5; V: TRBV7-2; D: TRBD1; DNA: TGTGCCAGCAGTTCCACCGGGGACAGGGGGCCCCAGCATTTT; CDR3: CASSSTGDRGPQHF
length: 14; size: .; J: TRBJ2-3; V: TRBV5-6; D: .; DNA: TGTGCCAGCAGCTTGGGCAGATACACAGATACGCAGTATTTT; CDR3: CASSLGRYTDTQYF
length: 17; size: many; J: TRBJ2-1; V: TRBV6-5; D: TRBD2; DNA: TGTGCCAGCAGTTACTCGTCTAGCGGGGGCCCCTACAATGAGCAGTTCTTC; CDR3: CASSYSSSGGPYNEQFF
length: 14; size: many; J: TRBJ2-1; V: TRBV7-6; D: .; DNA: TGTGCCAGCAGCCCTACGACTACTTACAATGAGCAGTTCTTC; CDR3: CASSPTTTYNEQFF
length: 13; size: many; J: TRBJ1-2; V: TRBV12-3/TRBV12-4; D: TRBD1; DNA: TGTGCCAGCAGTTTCTCCAGGGGGACTGGCTACACCTTC; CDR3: CASSFSRGTGYTF
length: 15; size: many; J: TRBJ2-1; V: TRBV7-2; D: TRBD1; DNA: TGTGCCAGCAGCTTGGCTTGGACAGGGTACAATGAGCAGTTCTTC; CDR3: CASSLAWTGYNEQFF
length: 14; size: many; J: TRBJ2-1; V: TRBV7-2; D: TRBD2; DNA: TGTGCCAGCAGCTCGGGGACTAGTGGGCCCAAGGGGTTCTTC; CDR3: CASSSGTSGPKGFF
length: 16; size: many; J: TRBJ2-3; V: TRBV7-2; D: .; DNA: TGTGCCAGCAGCTTAGGAGGGAGAGGCCGCACAGATACGCAGTATTTT; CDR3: CASSLGGRGRTDTQYF
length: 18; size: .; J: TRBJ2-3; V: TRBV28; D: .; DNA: TGTGCCAGCAGTTTAAGTGCGGGACAACCCCAAATCACAGATACGCAGTATTTT; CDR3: CASSLSAGQPQITDTQYF
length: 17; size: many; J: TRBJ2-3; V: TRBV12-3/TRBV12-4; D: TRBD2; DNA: TGTGCCAGCAGTTTCCCGGCTAGCGGGGGGGCACGGGATACGCAGTATTTT; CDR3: CASSFPASGGARDTQYF
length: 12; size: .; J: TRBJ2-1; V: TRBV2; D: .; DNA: TGTGCCAGCAGTGCCTTCTACAATGAGCAGTTCTTC; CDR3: CASSAFYNEQFF
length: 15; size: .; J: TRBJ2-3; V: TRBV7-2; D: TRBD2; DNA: TGTGCCAGCAGCTCGAGGACTAGCGGGGGGCGGATGCAGTATTTT; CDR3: CASSSRTSGGRMQYF
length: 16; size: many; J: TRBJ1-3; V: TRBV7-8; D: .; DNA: TGTGCCAGCAGCTTATCAGCCCCGGGCTCTGGAAACACCATATATTTT; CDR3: CASSLSAPGSGNTIYF
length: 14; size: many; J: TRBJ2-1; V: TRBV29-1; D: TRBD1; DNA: TGCAGCGTTTACCGGGACAGGGTAGACAATGAGCAGTTCTTC; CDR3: CSVYRDRVDNEQFF
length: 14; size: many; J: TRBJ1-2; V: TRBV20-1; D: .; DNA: TGCAGTGCCCGAGACGACAGGAACTACTATGGCTACACCTTC; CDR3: CSARDDRNYYGYTF
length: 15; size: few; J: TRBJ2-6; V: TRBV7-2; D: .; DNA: TGTGCCAGCAGCTTAGCCAGGGCTGGGGCCAACGTCCTGACTTTC; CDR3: CASSLARAGANVLTF
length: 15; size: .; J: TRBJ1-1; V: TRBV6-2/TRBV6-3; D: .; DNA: TGTGCCAGCAGTTACTCGAGAGTTCTGAACACTGAAGCTTTCTTT; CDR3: CASSYSRVLNTEAFF
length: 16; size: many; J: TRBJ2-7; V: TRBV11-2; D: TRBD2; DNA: TGTGCCAGCAGCTTAGAAGGAACTAGCGGGGCGCAGGAGCAGTACTTC; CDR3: CASSLEGTSGAQEQYF
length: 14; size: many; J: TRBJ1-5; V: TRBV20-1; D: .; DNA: TGCAGTGCTAGAGTAGGGGCCTCGAATCAGCCCCAGCATTTT; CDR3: CSARVGASNQPQHF
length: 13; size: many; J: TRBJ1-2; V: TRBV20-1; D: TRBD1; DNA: TGCAGTGCAACCAGACAGGGGCGCTATGGCTACACCTTC; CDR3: CSATRQGRYGYTF